These 17 T cell receptor beta chains share one sample of origin, sequenced in a study of PD-1 blockade in classical Hodgkin lymphoma. Relapse was seen in all patients after autologous stem cell transplantation, and brentuximab vedotin exposure was variable. TCRdb's copy holds only in-frame clones and misses some; the assay was immunoSEQ multiplex PCR. The data show fewer than 110,000 clones, around 89% seen once. The sequenced sample was peripheral blood mononuclear cells (PBMCs), obtained before the second cycle of nivolumab. All receptors come from a human donor with classical Hodgkin lymphoma.

This clone was seen just once. The J gene is TRBJ2-7, the V gene TRBV29-1; the D is unclear. V was cut by 4 bases and J by 4 bases, with 8 bases left in between. Germline V gives CDR1 SQVTM, CDR2 ANQGSEA. The CDR3 has 11 residues. As DNA, the CDR3 is TGCAGCGTTGGTCTTCCATACGAGCAGTACTTC. Translating it yields CSVGLPYEQYF.

This chain connects TRBV4-2 to TRBJ1-1; 11 nucleotides agree with TRBD1. With V trimmed by 1 base and J by 4 bases, 5 bases remained unmatched. Germline V gene sequence: CDR1 LGHNA, CDR2 YNFKEQ. This CDR3 is 16 amino acids long. CDR3 amino acids: CASSQVPGTGGTEAFF. Here the CDR3 DNA reads TGTGCCAGCAGCCAAGTACCCGGGACAGGGGGCACTGAAGCTTTCTTT.

V gene TRBV6-6 combines with J gene TRBJ1-6; 9 bases match TRBD1. This CDR3 is 14 amino acids long. The J segment lost 10 bases and the V segment lost 2 bases, leaving 3 bases of the junction unmatched. Germline CDR1 reads MNHNY; CDR2 reads SVGAGI (reference sequence). CDR3 region: CASSYGQGWSPLHF. The CDR3 DNA reads TGTGCCAGCAGTTACGGACAGGGGTGGTCACCCCTCCACTTT.

This rearrangement joins TRBV30 to TRBJ1-2, with D uncertain. V shed 0 bases and J shed 7 bases, with 15 bases lying between them. CDR1 and CDR2 from the germline V gene are GTSNPN and SVGIG (reference sequence). This CDR3 contains 14 residues. DNA for the CDR3: TGTGCCTGGAGTGTGGAGATGGGTTTTATTGGCTACACCTTC. This gives the protein CAWSVEMGFIGYTF.

The chain uses TRBV23-1 and TRBJ2-3; D is unresolved. TRBV23-1 is marked as an open reading frame, function uncertain. CDR3 size: 19 residues. Trimming stripped 0 bases from V and 1 base from J, with 20 bases between. CDR3 in amino acids: CASSQSIEGQNPCTDTQYF. The CDR3 region has the DNA TGCGCCAGCAGTCAATCGATTGAAGGGCAGAATCCCTGCACAGATACGCAGTATTTT.

The chain has TRBV7-8 and TRBJ1-1, with 8 bases lining up with TRBD1. The germline gives CDR1 SGHVS, CDR2 FQNEAQ. V trimming: 5 bases; J trimming: 5 bases; junction bases outside the gene matches: 16. CDR3 length equals 17 residues. The CDR3 spells CASSRWRSQGATTEAFF. The CDR3, as DNA: TGTGCCAGCAGCCGTTGGAGGTCTCAGGGGGCGACGACTGAAGCTTTCTTT.

This chain links TRBV2 with TRBJ1-3; TRBD1 aligns across 10 bases. The CDR3 sequence is 15 residues long. Germline V gene data show CDR1 as SNHLY and CDR2 as FYNNEI. Trimming cost V 6 bases and J 3 bases; bases outside gene matches: 5. As DNA, the CDR3 is TGTGCCAGCAGAACCGACAGGGGGCATGGAAACACCATATATTTT. This encodes CASRTDRGHGNTIYF.

The J gene is TRBJ2-7, the V gene TRBV27, with a possible D match to TRBD1 (5 bases). CDR3 length: 16 residues. The V end lost 6 bases, the J end lost 2 bases, and 20 bases lay between the germline ends. Germline CDR1 is MNHEY and CDR2 is SMNVEV (reference sequence). The CDR3 nucleotides read TGTGCCAGCAGAAACGAAAGGGGATCAAGACCCTACGAGCAGTACTTC. Protein product: CASRNERGSRPYEQYF.

The chain employs TRBV6-7 and TRBJ2-1, with 11 positions matching TRBD2. TRBV6-7 is an ORF for which the function is uncertain. Trimming removed 4 bases from V and 6 bases from J; junction bases left unmatched: 5. This CDR3 comprises 15 residues. The CDR3 DNA reads TGTGCCAGCAGTTTAATTAGCGGGGGGGCCAATGAGCAGTTCTTC. Protein product: CASSLISGGANEQFF.

The V call is TRBV27, the J call TRBJ1-1; D is undetermined. Trimming took 2 bases from V and 1 from J, leaving 5 bases between them. The CDR3 is 13 amino acids. Germline CDR1 reads MNHEY; CDR2 reads SMNVEV (reference sequence). The CDR3 DNA reads TGTGCCAGCAGTTTACAAAGGAACACTGAAGCTTTCTTT. Amino acids: CASSLQRNTEAFF.

This clone was counted once. This rearrangement joins TRBV15 to TRBJ2-7; D uncertain. The ends were cut back, 1 base at V and 0 bases at J, with 10 bases in the middle. This CDR3 contains 15 residues. The germline V gene has CDR1 LNHNV and CDR2 YYDKDF (reference sequence). CDR3: CATSRGQAGSYEQYF. The CDR3 coding sequence is TGTGCCACCAGCAGAGGGCAGGCAGGCTCCTACGAGCAGTACTTC.

The rearrangement joins TRBV30 to TRBJ2-7, with no clear D. The V gene lost 7 bases and the J gene lost 6 bases, with 19 bases spanning the gap. The CDR3 runs 13 residues. CDR1 GTSNPN and CDR2 SVGIG come from the germline V gene (reference sequence). The CDR3 reads CASQSIMTGEQYF. The CDR3 nucleotides read TGTGCCTCCCAATCGATTATGACGGGCGAGCAGTACTTC.

The CDR3 coding sequence is TGTGCCAGCAGCGAAGGGGCGGGGGGCCAAGATACGCAGTATTTT. It translates to CASSEGAGGQDTQYF. The chain joins TRBV9 to TRBJ2-3, with TRBD2 identical over 8 bases. In germline, CDR1 is SGDLS, CDR2 YYNGEE. V trimming: 3 bases; J trimming: 5 bases; junction bases outside the gene matches: 8. CDR3 length equals 15 residues. Variable domain in full (rest from reference TRBV9 and TRBJ2-3): DSGVTQTPKHLITATGQRVTLRCSPRSGDLSVYWYQQSLDQGLQFLIQYYNGEERAKGNILERFSAQQFPDLHSELNLSSLELGDSALYFCASSEGAGGQDTQYFGPGTRLTVL.

This chain joins TRBV7-8 and TRBJ2-3; 15 bases agree with TRBD2. V lost 4 bases to trimming and J lost 9 bases; unmatched junction nucleotides: 8. There are 16 residues in the CDR3. CDR1 and CDR2 (germline): SGHVS, FQNEAQ. The CDR3 sequence is CASSSRTSGGAGTQYF. CDR3 DNA sequence: TGTGCCAGCAGCTCCAGGACTAGCGGGGGGGCAGGAACGCAGTATTTT.

This CDR3 reads CASSHTPTTNEKLFF. Written as DNA, the CDR3 is TGTGCCAGCAGTCATACGCCGACAACTAATGAAAAACTGTTTTTT. V gene TRBV6-5 combines with J gene TRBJ1-4, with D uncertain. Trimming stripped 5 bases from V and 0 bases from J, with 10 bases between. The CDR3 is made up of 15 amino acids. Germline CDR1 reads MNHEY; CDR2 reads SVGAGI.

This clone is a singleton in its sample. The V call is TRBV30, the J call TRBJ2-2; the D gene is possibly TRBD1 (6 bases). The length of the CDR3 is 13 residues. Germline CDR1 reads GTSNPN; CDR2 reads SVGIG (reference sequence). V lost 4 bases to trimming and J lost 5 bases, with 11 bases between them. CDR3 bases: TGTGCCTGGACCAGGGGCGGGACCGGGGAGCTGTTTTTT. Residues: CAWTRGGTGELFF.

The CDR3: CAISGRTALNPYNEQFF. In DNA, the CDR3 is TGTGCCATCAGTGGTCGGACAGCACTGAATCCCTACAATGAGCAGTTCTTC. The chain couples TRBV10-3 to TRBJ2-1, with a weak D call TRBD1 (6 bases). V gave up 4 bases and J gave up 2 bases, with 18 bases separating them. In germline, CDR1 is ENHRY, CDR2 SYGVKD. The CDR3 has 17 amino acids.